Presented here are 20 T cell receptor beta chains from one specimen sequenced in a study of blood T cell repertoires in COVID-19. Sequencing was performed with immunoSEQ multiplex PCR; in TCRdb, only in-frame clones are kept and a portion is missing. The data show nearly 250,000 clones, with around nine tenths seen just once and around 1.6% held by the top ten. Sequencing used peripheral blood. These TCRs come from a woman aged 60-75 years who had recovered from COVID-19.

The chain combines TRBV5-5 with TRBJ2-3; no definite D call. Germline CDR1 and CDR2: SGHKS and YYEKEE (reference sequence). The CDR3 contains 13 residues. Trimming removed 1 base at V and 4 bases at J, with 7 bases between. The CDR3 coding sequence is TGTGCCAGCAGCTTGTACGGTCCAGATACGCAGTATTTT. This sequence encodes CASSLYGPDTQYF.

CDR3 region: CASSFSGETQYF. CDR3 nucleotides: TGCGCCAGCAGCTTTTCCGGGGAGACCCAGTACTTC. V usage is TRBV5-1 and J usage is TRBJ2-5; D is unresolved. V dropped 2 bases and J dropped 5 bases, with 7 bases sitting between them. The CDR3 runs to 12 residues. In germline, CDR1 is SGHRS, CDR2 YFSETQ. Supplemented by reference TRBV5-1 and TRBJ2-5, the full variable domain reads KAGVTQTPRYLIKTRGQQVTLSCSPISGHRSVSWYQQTPGQGLQFLFEYFSETQRNKGNFPGRFSGRQFSNSRSEMNVSTLELGDSALYLCASSFSGETQYFGPGTRLLVL.

The gene calls are TRBV7-9 and TRBJ2-3, with D tentatively TRBD1 (5 bases). The CDR3 extends over 15 amino acids. Germline V gives CDR1 SEHNR, CDR2 FQNEAQ (reference sequence). Trimming stripped 5 bases from V and 2 bases from J, with 14 bases between. The CDR3 region is CASSHVGVSTDTQYF. The CDR3 DNA reads TGTGCCAGCAGCCACGTAGGGGTATCCACAGATACGCAGTATTTT.

The CDR3 nucleotides are TGTGCCAGCAGCCAAGAAGATCAAACCCCGGGGAGAGAAGCTTTCTTT. This gives the protein CASSQEDQTPGREAFF. V is TRBV4-2 and J is TRBJ1-1; D unclear. Germline V lookup: CDR1 LGHNA, CDR2 YNFKEQ. The CDR3 covers 16 residues. Trimming removed 0 bases at V and 8 bases at J, with 19 bases between.

The chain employs TRBV7-2 and TRBJ2-7; TRBD2 aligns across 8 bases. CDR3 length equals 15 residues. J gave up 3 bases and V 1 base, and 5 bases lay outside the gene matches. Germline V gives CDR1 SGHTA, CDR2 FQGNSA. DNA for the CDR3: TGTGCCAGCAGCTTAGGGGCGGGGGGATTCTACGAGCAGTACTTC. Translation: CASSLGAGGFYEQYF.

The chain recombines TRBV3-1 (or the pseudogene TRBV3-2) with TRBJ1-2; a weak D match, TRBD1 (5 bases). This CDR3 region has 12 residues. V was cut by 3 bases and J by 7 bases, with 9 bases left in between. Germline-derived CDR1 and CDR2 are LGHDT and YNNKEL (reference sequence). CDR3 in DNA: TGTGCCAGCAGCCAGCCAGGGTCTGGCTACACCTTC. Its protein product is CASSQPGSGYTF.

The chain combines TRBV9 with TRBJ1-3; D is uncertain. With 0 bases removed from V and 1 base from J, the gap between germline ends came to 11 bases. This CDR3 region has 16 residues. From germline, CDR1 is SGDLS and CDR2 YYNGEE. CDR3 protein: CASSVGHLTSGNTIYF. CDR3 nucleotide sequence: TGTGCCAGCAGCGTAGGACACCTCACTTCTGGAAACACCATATATTTT.

The V call is TRBV20-1, the J call TRBJ2-7, with 8 bases fitting TRBD1. The germline V gene encodes CDR1 DFQATT and CDR2 SNEGSKA (reference sequence). CDR3 length: 11 residues. V lost 3 bases and J lost 7; bases outside the gene matches: 2. CDR3 protein: CSASRGQEQYF. CDR3 in DNA: TGCAGTGCTAGCAGGGGGCAGGAGCAGTACTTC.

The chain carries TRBV5-1 and TRBJ1-1, with 8 positions matching TRBD1. J was trimmed by 4 bases and V by 2 bases; bases with no gene match: 7. There are 15 residues in the CDR3. From germline, CDR1 is SGHRS and CDR2 YFSETQ. The CDR3 sequence: CASSFYRGASTEAFF. The DNA of the CDR3 is TGCGCCAGCAGCTTCTACAGGGGGGCGAGCACTGAAGCTTTCTTT. The full variable domain, rest sourced from reference TRBV5-1 and TRBJ1-1, is KAGVTQTPRYLIKTRGQQVTLSCSPISGHRSVSWYQQTPGQGLQFLFEYFSETQRNKGNFPGRFSGRQFSNSRSEMNVSTLELGDSALYLCASSFYRGASTEAFFGQGTRLTVV.

The sample holds one count of this clone. The rearrangement links TRBV7-6 to TRBJ1-1; no reliable D call. The V gene's germline CDR1 is SGHVS and CDR2 FNYEAQ. V lost 5 bases and J lost 7, with 8 bases in between. CDR3 length equals 11 residues. As DNA, the CDR3 is TGTGCCAGCAGCACCTACAGTGAAGCTTTCTTT. Translation: CASSTYSEAFF.

V usage is TRBV29-1 and J usage is TRBJ2-5; 7 bases are a match to TRBD2. With V trimmed by 2 bases and J by 5 bases, 2 bases remained unmatched. The CDR3 has 12 residues. Germline V CDR1 and CDR2: SQVTM, ANQGSEA. CDR3 sequence (DNA): TGCAGCGTTGAAATGGGGGGGGAGACCCAGTACTTC. It specifies CSVEMGGETQYF.

The V call is TRBV28, the J call TRBJ2-5, with D maybe TRBD1 (6 bases). The CDR3 is 14 residues long. Per germline, CDR1 MDHEN and CDR2 SYDVKM. With 3 bases removed from V and 4 bases from J, the gap between germline ends came to 12 bases. In DNA, the CDR3 is TGTGCCAGCAGTTTCATTGGGGGCATAGAGACCCAGTACTTC. Its translation: CASSFIGGIETQYF.

The chain employs TRBV7-3 and TRBJ1-1, with 7 bases aligning to TRBD1. Germline CDR1 is SGHTA and CDR2 is FQGTGA. The CDR3 loop spans 15 amino acids. The junction had 7 bases not matched to a gene; V was cut back by 4 bases and J by 2 bases. The CDR3 DNA reads as TGTGCCAGCAGCTCAACAGGGACAGCCAACACTGAAGCTTTCTTT. This translates into CASSSTGTANTEAFF.

In this sample, this clone turned up a few times. This chain joins TRBV5-1 and TRBJ1-1; 7 bases are shared with TRBD1. CDR1 and CDR2 (germline): SGHRS, YFSETQ. The trim removed 0 bases at V and 5 bases at J, leaving 4 bases unmatched. The CDR3 has 14 amino acids. The CDR3 is CASSLVDRDTEAFF. CDR3 DNA: TGCGCCAGCAGCTTGGTTGACAGGGATACTGAAGCTTTCTTT.

For the CDR3, the DNA is TGCGCCAGCAGCATCACTAGCGGGGGTTCCTACGAGCAGTACTTC. Encoded protein: CASSITSGGSYEQYF. The rearrangement joins TRBV4-1 to TRBJ2-7, with 11 bases identical to TRBD2. Germline CDR1 MGHRA, CDR2 YSYEKL. V was clipped by 5 bases and J by 1 base; unmatched bases: 4. The CDR3 sequence is 15 residues long.

The genes are TRBV6-6 and TRBJ1-3; D gene ambiguous. This CDR3 region has 16 residues. CDR1 and CDR2 from the germline V gene are MNHNY and SVGAGI (reference sequence). Trimming took 4 bases from V and 0 from J, leaving 13 bases between them. The DNA of the CDR3 is TGTGCCAGCAGTTTGCAAGACACGAGCTCTGGAAACACCATATATTTT. This sequence encodes CASSLQDTSSGNTIYF.

The V gene is TRBV7-6, the J gene TRBJ1-6, with D perhaps matching TRBD1 (5 bases). Germline V gene lookup returns CDR1 SGHVS and CDR2 FNYEAQ. Trimming pared 7 bases from V and 3 bases from J, leaving 13 bases between. The CDR3 runs 15 residues. CDR3 DNA sequence: TGTGCCAGCACCTCCCTGACAGACTATAATTCACCCCTCCACTTT. Its protein is CASTSLTDYNSPLHF.

This chain connects TRBV5-1 to TRBJ1-4, with 9 bases lining up with TRBD1. The CDR3 sequence is 14 residues long. Per germline, CDR1 SGHRS and CDR2 YFSETQ. Germline trimming cut 4 bases from V and 8 bases from J; bases unmatched to any gene: 6. For the CDR3, the DNA is TGCGCCAGCAGCATGGGACAGGGTGACGAAAAACTGTTTTTT. It yields the protein CASSMGQGDEKLFF.

The chain is built from TRBV27 and TRBJ1-2; 7 nucleotides line up with TRBD1. Germline V CDR1 and CDR2: MNHEY, SMNVEV (reference sequence). V shed 2 bases, J shed 4 bases, and the junction held 4 bases outside the gene matches. This CDR3 is built from 14 residues. CDR3 sequence: CASSLSGQAYGYTF. CDR3 bases: TGTGCCAGCAGTTTAAGTGGACAGGCCTATGGCTACACCTTC.

The gene calls are TRBV2 and TRBJ2-1; D is unclear. The CDR3 runs to 13 residues. The V gene lost 4 bases and the J gene lost 12 bases, with 16 bases spanning the gap. Germline V CDR1 and CDR2: SNHLY, FYNNEI. Here the CDR3 reads CASSATVLVRQFF. The CDR3 coding sequence is TGTGCCAGCAGTGCCACAGTATTGGTTAGGCAGTTCTTC.